This T cell receptor beta chain was identified during a study of blood T cell repertoires in COVID-19. Overall study context: Samples representing acute and convalescent COVID-19 were sourced from the United States, Italy and Spain.

The sample holds a few counts of this clone. This CDR3 comprises 17 residues. Trimming removed 0 bases at V and 0 bases at J, with 10 bases between. From germline, CDR1 is SGHDT and CDR2 YYEEEE. Per the study methods: Reference gene primer amplification in the assay estimated nucleated cell counts. The method was immunoSEQ multiplex PCR; TCRdb's version includes in-frame clones alone and lacks a portion of them. Clonal size and the V and J genes are those of that table, whereas D and trimming came from the DNA. Found here are 190,000 or so clones, nearly 90% of them singletons; the top ten hold approximately 0.62%.

This sequence was found in a man aged 45 to 65 with acute or convalescent COVID-19. Sequencing input: peripheral blood. The chain uses TRBV5-6 and TRBJ2-6; perhaps TRBD2 as D (6 bases). The CDR3: CASSLAGDPSGANVLTF. CDR3 bases: TGTGCCAGCAGCTTGGCGGGGGACCCCTCTGGGGCCAACGTCCTGACTTTC.